This T cell receptor beta chain is drawn from a study of post-analysis software for immune sequencing data. Study-level results: Among a few TRBV segments more frequent in patients than controls were TRBV5-6, TRBV5-1 and TRBV20-1.

This CDR3 is 11 amino acids long. Per germline, CDR1 MNHNS and CDR2 SASEGT. V was trimmed by 6 bases and J by 9 bases, leaving 9 bases between them. This clonotype appeared many times. No antigen is known for it. cDNA libraries for TCR beta contained unique molecular identifiers. TCRdb ran MiXCR on the PCR reads and lists one entry per CDR3 protein. Of some 260,000 distinct CDR3 sequences listed, just over 35% are singletons. Sequencing input: blood. The receptor comes from a girl aged 5 to 17 with multiple sclerosis. The chain is built from TRBV6-1 and TRBJ1-5; D not certain. CDR3 in amino acids: CASSLSAPQHF. CDR3 nucleotide sequence: TGTGCCAGCAGCTTATCGGCGCCCCAGCATTTT.